This T cell receptor (beta chain) was captured by sequencing in a study of monozygotic twins with cystic fibrosis. Method: immunoSEQ multiplex PCR; TCRdb's copy keeps in-frame clones and lacks some. Of 13,000 to 15,000 clones in the sample, 70% to 90% were seen once. Trimming stripped 7 bases from V and 1 base from J, with 13 bases between. Germline CDR1 and CDR2: SQVTM and ANQGSEA. The CDR3 is 13 amino acids. The chain combines TRBV29-1 with TRBJ1-1; the D is unclear. The sequence was obtained from a boy under 18 with cystic fibrosis. The sample consisted of blood. The CDR3 sequence is CSETKPENTEAFF. DNA for the CDR3: TGCAGCGAGACGAAACCGGAGAACACTGAAGCTTTCTTT.